The clone carrying this T cell receptor (beta chain) was observed many times. Its antigen is not identified. This sample was taken from a study of T cells in Graves' hyperthyroidism and ophthalmopathy. Across the study: Peripheral blood was obtained at initial diagnosis, preceding any treatment.

The CDR3 regions of TCR beta were amplified from RNA transcripts. HTBI primers were employed in a first-round RT-PCR of the TCR CDR3. From the multiplex PCR reads, TCRdb called clonotypes with MiXCR, one entry per CDR3 protein. The sample includes around 280,000 distinct CDR3 sequences, approximately 13% of them seen just once. Uncontrolled infections, other autoimmune diseases, pregnancy or lactation led to exclusion of patients. V was cut by 1 base and J by 3 bases, with 5 bases left in between. This CDR3 is built from 13 residues. The germline CDR1 and CDR2 sequences are SNHLY and FYNNEI. Overall study results and limits: Progression to ophthalmopathy was predicted a median of 6.5 months early. Within blood appeared most thyroid clonotypes that had expanded above 0.001.

The chain joins TRBV2 to TRBJ2-3; D not resolved. The clonotype originates from a woman aged 35 to 49 with Graves' hyperthyroidism. Material: blood. CDR3 DNA sequence: TGTGCCAGCAGTGAAGGTGGTACAGATACGCAGTATTTT. It encodes CASSEGGTDTQYF.